These T cell receptor beta chains were read from a single sample in a study of blood T cell repertoires in COVID-19. Some clones are missing from TCRdb's copy, which holds only in-frame ones; the method was immunoSEQ multiplex PCR. This table holds fewer than 300,000 clones, approximately 83% found once. Sample: peripheral blood. Receptors were obtained from a woman aged 50 to 65 who had recovered from COVID-19. Both conserved end residues are part of each CDR3. Each record gives: D gene, J gene, clone size, V gene, CDR3 DNA, CDR3 protein. The D gene is left open where the match is weak. A row's size may be missing; if present it is once, few, many or a size class.

>.|TRBJ2-5|.|TRBV7-2
TGTGCCAGCAAAAAAGGGGGAGGGGTAGAGACCCAGTACTTC
CASKKGGGVETQYF
>.|TRBJ2-2|.|TRBV19
TGTGCCAGTAGGCGGGATTTAGGGGTTTCCGGGGAGCTGTTTTTT
CASRRDLGVSGELFF
>.|TRBJ2-1|.|TRBV4-1
TGCGCCAGCAGCCAAGAGGCCGGGAGCTACGACAATGAGCAGTTCTTC
CASSQEAGSYDNEQFF
>TRBD2|TRBJ2-2|.|TRBV7-2
TGTGCCAGCAGTTCAAGCGGGAGGGTACCCGGGGAGCTGTTTTTT
CASSSSGRVPGELFF
>TRBD1|TRBJ1-6|.|TRBV4-2
TGTGCCAGCAGCCAGGCGGGACAGCTTAATTCACCCCTCCACTTT
CASSQAGQLNSPLHF
>TRBD2|TRBJ2-3|once|TRBV4-2
TGTGCCAGCAGCCAAGGGCTAGCGGGGGGGGAGGATACGCAGTATTTT
CASSQGLAGGEDTQYF
>TRBD1|TRBJ1-6|.|TRBV27
TGTGCCAGCAGTCTCCGCCGACAGGGAAGCTCACCCCTCCACTTT
CASSLRRQGSSPLHF
>.|TRBJ2-5|.|TRBV28
TGTGCCAGCAGTTTAGTTGGGAGCTTCGAGACCCAGTACTTC
CASSLVGSFETQYF
>TRBD1|TRBJ1-1|.|TRBV7-2
TGTGCCAGCAGCTTACTAGGGGGCATTGAGGGCACTGAAGCTTTCTTT
CASSLLGGIEGTEAFF
>TRBD2|TRBJ2-3|once|TRBV9
TGTGCCAGCAGCGTAGGACTAGCGGGAGTAGATACGCAGTATTTT
CASSVGLAGVDTQYF
>.|TRBJ1-2|.|TRBV6-5
TGTGCCAGCAGCCCCCCGGGACTTGGCTACACCTTC
CASSPPGLGYTF
>TRBD1|TRBJ1-5|.|TRBV28
TGTGCCAGCAGTTCTACAGGGGGGCTGGGTCCCAATCAGCCCCAGCATTTT
CASSSTGGLGPNQPQHF
>TRBD1|TRBJ1-5|.|TRBV3-1/TRBV3-2
TGTGCCAGCAGCCAAGATGGGGACAGGGGAGGTCAGCCCCAGCATTTT
CASSQDGDRGGQPQHF
>TRBD1|TRBJ2-2|.|TRBV4-3
TGCGCCAGCAGCTACGACAGGGGAGGAACCGGGGAGCTGTTTTTT
CASSYDRGGTGELFF
>.|TRBJ2-1|.|TRBV10-1
TGCGCCAGCAGTGAGGGTGGCTCTCGCTCCTACAATGAGCAGTTCTTC
CASSEGGSRSYNEQFF
>.|TRBJ1-5|.|TRBV19
TGTGCCAGTAGTATCATGGGGGCTGGGAGTCAGCCCCAGCATTTT
CASSIMGAGSQPQHF
>.|TRBJ2-7|.|TRBV5-1
TGCGCCAGCAGCTTGGCCCTGGGGGCAGGCGAGCAGTACTTC
CASSLALGAGEQYF
>.|TRBJ1-1|.|TRBV7-9
TGTGCCAGCACCACGCGAGAGGACAGGAACACTGAAGCTTTCTTT
CASTTREDRNTEAFF
>TRBD1|TRBJ2-7|.|TRBV28
TGTGCCACCTGGGACAGAGCCAGGAGCTCCTACGAGCAGTACTTC
CATWDRARSSYEQYF
>TRBD1|TRBJ2-7|.|TRBV11-1
TGTGCCAGCAGCTTAATAGCTGGGACAGGGTCTTACGAGCAGTACTTC
CASSLIAGTGSYEQYF
>TRBD1|TRBJ2-2|.|TRBV7-2
TGTGCCAGCAGTAAGGGACAGGGGAGTCCCGGGGAGCTGTTTTTT
CASSKGQGSPGELFF
>TRBD1|TRBJ2-1|.|TRBV6-2/TRBV6-3
TGTGCCAGCAGCCCCGGGACAGGGACTTTTAATGAGCAGTTCTTC
CASSPGTGTFNEQFF
>.|TRBJ1-1|.|TRBV28
TGTGCCAGCCTGAGGAGGAACACTGAAGCTTTCTTT
CASLRRNTEAFF
>.|TRBJ1-6|.|TRBV4-1
TGCGCCAGCAGCCAAGATACCCCCGGGACTGGGCGGTCACCCCTCCACTTT
CASSQDTPGTGRSPLHF
>.|TRBJ2-1|.|TRBV4-3
TGCGCCAGCAGCCAAGATGACGGAGGCAATGAGCAGTTCTTC
CASSQDDGGNEQFF
>.|TRBJ1-2|.|TRBV18
TGTGCCAGCTCATCGACAAGGGGACTCTATGGCTACACCTTC
CASSSTRGLYGYTF
>.|TRBJ2-3|.|TRBV5-5
TGTGCCAGCAGCTTGGATTTTGGGGGCCCAGATACGCAGTATTTT
CASSLDFGGPDTQYF
>.|TRBJ2-1|.|TRBV20-1
TGCAGTGCTAGACAGGGCGATGAGCAGTTCTTC
CSARQGDEQFF
>TRBD2|TRBJ2-3|.|TRBV27
TGTGCCAGCCTGTCCCTAGGACTAGCGGGAACAGATACGCAGTATTTT
CASLSLGLAGTDTQYF
>.|TRBJ2-5|.|TRBV6-2/TRBV6-3
TGTGCCAGCAGTTTTGCGGTCCAAGAGACCCAGTACTTC
CASSFAVQETQYF
>.|TRBJ1-2|.|TRBV7-3
TGTGCCAGCAGCTTAGGGGAGGGTATGGACTTAAACTACACCTTC
CASSLGEGMDLNYTF
>.|TRBJ1-1|once|TRBV5-5
TGTGCCAGCAGCTTGGCCGAGTTACGGGGGAGCAATTGGAACACTGAAGCTTTCTTT
CASSLAELRGSNWNTEAFF
>TRBD1|TRBJ1-5|.|TRBV18
TGTGCCAGCTCCGTAACAGGGGATCAGCCCCAGCATTTT
CASSVTGDQPQHF
>TRBD1|TRBJ2-2|.|TRBV11-3
TGTGCCAGCAGCTTACCCCAAGGCAGGGGGACCGGGGAGCTGTTTTTT
CASSLPQGRGTGELFF
>.|TRBJ2-2|.|TRBV7-8
TGTGCCAGCAGCTTAGGACCCCTCGACAGGAGGAACACCGGGGAGCTGTTTTTT
CASSLGPLDRRNTGELFF
>TRBD1|TRBJ1-4|few|TRBV10-3
TGTGCCATCAGTGAGTCGGAGGGGGCGCGGGGAAAACTGTTTTTT
CAISESEGARGKLFF
>TRBD1|TRBJ2-7|.|TRBV27
TGTGCCAGCCAAACCACAGGGGCGGCTTACGAGCAGTACTTC
CASQTTGAAYEQYF
>.|TRBJ1-3|.|TRBV5-1
TGCGCCAGCAGCCCCGGTTCTGGAAACACCATATATTTT
CASSPGSGNTIYF
>TRBD1|TRBJ1-1|.|TRBV12-3/TRBV12-4
TGTGCCAGCAGTACTAGGACAGGGGGCGAAGCTTTCTTT
CASSTRTGGEAFF
>TRBD2|TRBJ2-1|.|TRBV5-4
TGTGCCAGCAGCTCCCCAGGCCTAGCGGGAGGAAATAATGAGCAGTTCTTC
CASSSPGLAGGNNEQFF
>TRBD1|TRBJ2-3|.|TRBV2
TGTGCCAGCCTCCGGGACAGGGGAACAGATACGCAGTATTTT
CASLRDRGTDTQYF
>TRBD2|TRBJ2-3|once|TRBV7-3
TGTGCCAGCAGCTTTGGACTAGCGGGAGGGCAAGATACGCAGTATTTT
CASSFGLAGGQDTQYF
>TRBD2|TRBJ2-3|.|TRBV5-1
TGCGCCAGCAGCTCACTAGCGGGGGGTGCAGATACGCAGTATTTT
CASSSLAGGADTQYF
>TRBD1|TRBJ1-4|few|TRBV18
TGTGCCAGCTCACCACCGGACAGGGAAGATCGGGTGTTTTTT
CASSPPDREDRVFF
>.|TRBJ1-2|.|TRBV6-4
TGTGCCAGCAGTGACTCGAGGTCTCAGGGGTATGCCTACACCTTC
CASSDSRSQGYAYTF
>.|TRBJ2-7|.|TRBV24-1
TGTGCCACCAGTGATTTGAATGCGGGGAAGGGTGGGTACGAGCAGTACTTC
CATSDLNAGKGGYEQYF
>.|TRBJ2-2|few|TRBV19
TGTGCCAGTAGTATCGCCCCGGGAGGGGGCCCCGGGGAGCTGTTTTTT
CASSIAPGGGPGELFF
>TRBD1|TRBJ1-2|many|TRBV7-2
TGTGCCAGCAGCTCCTCAGGGGGCGCGTATGGCTACACCTTC
CASSSSGGAYGYTF
>TRBD1|TRBJ2-7|.|TRBV12-3/TRBV12-4
TGTGCCAGCAGTTTGGGGACAGGGCGGGAGCAGTACTTC
CASSLGTGREQYF
>TRBD2|TRBJ2-1|.|TRBV13
TGTGCCAGCAGCTCCCGACACAGCACTAGCGGGGGGGGGAATGAGCAGTTCTTC
CASSSRHSTSGGGNEQFF
>.|TRBJ2-7|once|TRBV19
TGTGCCAGTAGTACTAGCTCCTACGAGCAGTACTTC
CASSTSSYEQYF